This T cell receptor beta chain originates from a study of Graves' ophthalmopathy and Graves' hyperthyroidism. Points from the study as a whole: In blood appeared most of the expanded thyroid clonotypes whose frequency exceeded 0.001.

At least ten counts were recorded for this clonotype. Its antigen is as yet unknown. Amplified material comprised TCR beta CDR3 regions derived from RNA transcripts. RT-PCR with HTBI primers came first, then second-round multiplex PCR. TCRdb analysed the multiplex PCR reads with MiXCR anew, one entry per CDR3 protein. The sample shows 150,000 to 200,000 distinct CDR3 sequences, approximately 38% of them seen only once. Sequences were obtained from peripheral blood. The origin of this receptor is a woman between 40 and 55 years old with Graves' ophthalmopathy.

The CDR3 nucleotides read TGTGCCAGCAGTGAAGTCCCGGGAGGCGGGGAGCTGTTTTTT. This gives the protein CASSEVPGGGELFF. This chain connects TRBV6-1 to TRBJ2-2, with 7 nucleotides matching TRBD2. Trimming cost V 1 base and J 7 bases; bases outside gene matches: 3. CDR1 is MNHNS, CDR2 SASEGT, per germline. The CDR3 sequence is 14 residues long.